This is a list of T cell receptor beta chains from one sample in a study of shared clonotypes between healthy human individuals. Clones were read by immunoSEQ multiplex PCR, and TCRdb kept only the in-frame ones, dropping some. The table lists roughly 1.4 million clones, around 98.5% of them singletons. The sample taken for sequencing was naive CD4+ T cells sorted from blood. These receptors all stem from a man aged 25 to 40 in good health. Each CDR3 is given with its conserved first and last residue. A D gene is named only where the DNA matches it firmly. The size field is filled for only some rows; it gives once, few, many or a size class.

>NA|TRBJ1-5|NA|TRBV19
CASSIGRPPQHF
TGTGCCAGTAGTATCGGACGGCCGCCCCAGCATTTT
>NA|TRBJ1-5|NA|TRBV7-8
CASSPMDIYSNQPQHF
TGTGCCAGCAGCCCTATGGACATTTATAGCAATCAGCCCCAGCATTTT
>once|TRBJ2-1|NA|TRBV30
CAWSKGVWRVSLKNEQFF
TGTGCCTGGAGTAAGGGAGTGTGGCGTGTCTCATTGAAAAATGAGCAGTTCTTC
>once|TRBJ2-7|TRBD1|TRBV5-1
CASSLTGTGIYEQYF
TGCGCCAGCAGCCTGACCGGGACAGGGATCTACGAGCAGTACTTC
>NA|TRBJ1-1|TRBD1|TRBV6-5
CASNQDRVNTEAFF
TGTGCCAGCAACCAAGACAGGGTGAACACTGAAGCTTTCTTT
>NA|TRBJ1-2|NA|TRBV18
CASSPSGNYGYTF
TGTGCCAGCTCACCGAGCGGAAACTATGGCTACACCTTC
>NA|TRBJ1-1|NA|TRBV6-5
CASSYSKAYEAFF
TGTGCCAGCAGTTACTCGAAAGCTTATGAAGCTTTCTTT
>NA|TRBJ2-6|NA|TRBV29-1
CSVERGGAGANVLTF
TGCAGCGTTGAAAGGGGGGGGGCTGGGGCCAACGTCCTGACTTTC
>NA|TRBJ2-5|NA|TRBV7-9
CASSWGGSETQYF
TGTGCCAGCAGTTGGGGCGGATCGGAGACCCAGTACTTC
>NA|TRBJ2-2|NA|TRBV7-9
CASSLVQPTGELFF
TGTGCCAGCAGCTTAGTCCAGCCTACCGGGGAGCTGTTTTTT
>NA|TRBJ2-2|TRBD2|TRBV5-4
CASSLEIAGGRSTGELFF
TGTGCCAGCAGCTTGGAGATAGCGGGAGGGCGGAGCACCGGGGAGCTGTTTTTT
>NA|TRBJ1-2|NA|TRBV5-6
CASSPRLGHNGYTF
TGTGCCAGCAGCCCCCGGCTGGGGCACAATGGCTACACCTTC
>NA|TRBJ2-5|NA|TRBV11-2
CASARGAQETQYF
TGTGCCAGCGCCCGAGGGGCCCAAGAGACCCAGTACTTC
>once|TRBJ2-7|NA|TRBV5-6
CASSLKPGSEQYF
TGTGCCAGCAGCTTGAAACCGGGGAGCGAGCAGTACTTC
>NA|TRBJ1-1|NA|TRBV6-5
CASSSGNTEAFF
TGTGCCAGCAGTTCGGGGAACACTGAAGCTTTCTTT
>once|TRBJ2-7|NA|TRBV5-1
CASSLLRSATAEQYF
TGCGCCAGCAGCTTGTTAAGGAGTGCGACAGCCGAGCAGTACTTC
>NA|TRBJ2-7|TRBD2|TRBV18
CASSLLAGHSYEQYF
TGTGCCAGCTCACTCTTAGCGGGACACTCCTACGAGCAGTACTTC
>NA|TRBJ1-2|NA|TRBV18
CASSPPGSGGNGYTF
TGTGCCAGCTCACCACCCGGAAGCGGGGGTAACGGCTACACCTTC
>NA|TRBJ2-7|NA|TRBV10-2
CASGERPRPPYEQYF
TGCGCCAGCGGAGAGCGGCCGCGGCCTCCCTACGAGCAGTACTTC
>NA|TRBJ2-5|NA|TRBV6-1
CASSDKWTQYF
TGTGCCAGCAGTGATAAGTGGACCCAGTACTTC
>NA|TRBJ1-1|NA|TRBV6-8
CAIQRSYTEAFF
TGTGCCATCCAGAGATCGTACACTGAAGCTTTCTTT
>NA|TRBJ2-7|NA|TRBV2
CASKLDAYEQYF
TGTGCCAGCAAGCTAGATGCCTACGAGCAGTACTTC
>NA|TRBJ2-1|NA|TRBV19
CASSIVLNSYNEQFF
TGTGCCAGTAGTATAGTTCTGAATAGTTACAATGAGCAGTTCTTC